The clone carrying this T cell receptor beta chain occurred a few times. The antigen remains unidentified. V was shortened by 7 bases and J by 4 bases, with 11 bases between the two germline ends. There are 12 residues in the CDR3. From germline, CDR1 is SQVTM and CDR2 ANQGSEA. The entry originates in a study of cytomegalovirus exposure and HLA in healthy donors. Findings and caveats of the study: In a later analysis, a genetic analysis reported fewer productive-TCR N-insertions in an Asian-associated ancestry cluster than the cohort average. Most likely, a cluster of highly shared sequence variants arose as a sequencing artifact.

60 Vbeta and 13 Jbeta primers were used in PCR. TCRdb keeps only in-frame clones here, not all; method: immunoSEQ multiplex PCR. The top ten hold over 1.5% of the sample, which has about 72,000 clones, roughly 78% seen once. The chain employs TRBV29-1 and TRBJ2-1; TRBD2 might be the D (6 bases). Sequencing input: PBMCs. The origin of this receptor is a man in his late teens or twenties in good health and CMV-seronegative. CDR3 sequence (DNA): TGCAGCGCGGGACTCATGTACAATGAGCAGTTCTTC. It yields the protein CSAGLMYNEQFF.